Sequencing of this T cell receptor beta chain was carried out in a study of T cells in Graves' hyperthyroidism and ophthalmopathy. Germline V lookup: CDR1 MDHEN, CDR2 SYDVKM. Trimming cost V 2 bases and J 7 bases, with 3 bases left between them. The CDR3 is 11 residues long. TCR beta CDR3 region amplification was performed from RNA transcripts. Using the HTBI primer set, a first-round RT-PCR was run on the TCR CDR3. Via MiXCR, TCRdb re-called the multiplex PCR reads, giving one row per CDR3 protein. The sample shows fewer than 800,000 distinct CDR3 sequences, about a sixth of them seen only once. The clonotype originates from a man between 18 and 29 years old with Graves' hyperthyroidism. This chain links TRBV28 with TRBJ1-3; unclear D gene. Sequences were obtained from blood. CDR3 nucleotides: TGTGCCAGCAGTTTACGGAACACCATATATTTT. Protein product: CASSLRNTIYF.